This T cell receptor (beta chain) stems from a study of shared clonotypes between healthy human individuals. Study overall: The study used three CD4 naive, three CD4 memory, two CD8 naive and one CD8 memory plate per donor.

Method: immunoSEQ multiplex PCR; TCRdb's copy keeps in-frame clones and lacks some. The sample includes approximately 700,000 clones, around four fifths of them seen just once. There are 13 residues in the CDR3. Trimming removed 5 bases at V and 4 bases at J, with 11 bases between. From germline, CDR1 is MNHEY and CDR2 SVGAGI. Sequencing was carried out using memory CD4+ T cells sorted from blood. The subset: CD45RA-negative fraction. This chain connects TRBV6-5 to TRBJ1-2; tentatively, D is TRBD1 (5 bases). This TCR was sampled from a woman aged 30 to 39 in good health. The chain's CDR3 is CASSAPGVYGYTF. The DNA of the CDR3 is TGTGCCAGCAGTGCTCCGGGGGTCTATGGCTACACCTTC.